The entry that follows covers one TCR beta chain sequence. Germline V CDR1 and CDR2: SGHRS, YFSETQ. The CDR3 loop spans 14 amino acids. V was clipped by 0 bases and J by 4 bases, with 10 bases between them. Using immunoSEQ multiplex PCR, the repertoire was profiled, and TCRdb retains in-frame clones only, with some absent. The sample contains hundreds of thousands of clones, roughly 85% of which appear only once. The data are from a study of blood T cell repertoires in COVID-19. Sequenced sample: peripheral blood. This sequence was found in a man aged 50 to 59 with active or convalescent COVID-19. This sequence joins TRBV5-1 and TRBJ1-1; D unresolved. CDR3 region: CASSLDSISTEAFF. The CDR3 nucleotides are TGCGCCAGCAGCTTGGACAGCATATCCACTGAAGCTTTCTTT.